Listed below are T cell receptor beta chains from one sample, sequenced in a study of Tregs in tolerant kidney transplant recipients. Sequencing used immunoSEQ multiplex PCR; TCRdb keeps in-frame clones, though not all of them. The sample has over 85,000 clones; under 95% are singletons. The source was CD4+ T cells from blood, collected before the transplant. Receptors were obtained from a human donor who received a combined kidney and bone marrow transplant. Each CDR3 is given with its conserved first and last residue. D genes are given only for firm matches. Some rows mark clone size as missing; the rest say once, few, many or name a class of expanded clone.

D gene	V gene	clone size	J gene	CDR3 protein	CDR3 DNA
TRBD1	TRBV15	NA	TRBJ1-1	CATSSPWTGIAEAFF	TGTGCCACCAGTTCTCCTTGGACAGGGATCGCTGAAGCTTTCTTT
TRBD1	TRBV15	once	TRBJ2-3	CATSRATGGTDTQYF	TGTGCCACCAGCAGAGCTACAGGGGGTACAGATACGCAGTATTTT
NA	TRBV5-1	once	TRBJ1-2	CASSPTRQGIEGYTF	TGCGCCAGCAGCCCCACCCGGCAGGGTATAGAAGGCTACACCTTC
TRBD1	TRBV7-2	NA	TRBJ2-7	CASSLAGTGGLNYEQYF	TGTGCCAGCAGCTTAGCTGGGACAGGTGGTTTGAATTACGAGCAGTACTTC
TRBD1	TRBV28	once	TRBJ2-1	CASSQTGEGSYNEQFF	TGTGCCAGCAGTCAGACAGGGGAAGGCTCCTACAATGAGCAGTTCTTC
NA	TRBV30	once	TRBJ1-2	CAWSLQVTNYGYTF	TGTGCCTGGAGTTTACAGGTGACTAACTATGGCTACACCTTC
NA	TRBV27	NA	TRBJ2-3	CASSPLLGTDTQYF	TGTGCCAGCAGCCCGCTTCTAGGCACAGATACGCAGTATTTT
NA	TRBV7-2	NA	TRBJ1-1	CASSLGWLNTEAFF	TGTGCCAGCAGCTTAGGTTGGCTGAACACTGAAGCTTTCTTT
TRBD1	TRBV5-6	NA	TRBJ1-2	CASSFETGGVFDGGYTF	TGTGCCAGCAGCTTCGAGACAGGGGGCGTTTTTGACGGTGGCTACACCTTC
TRBD1	TRBV9	few	TRBJ1-2	CASNRDSENYGYTF	TGTGCCAGCAACCGGGACAGTGAAAACTATGGCTACACCTTC
TRBD1	TRBV6-5	once	TRBJ1-1	CASSYTGTGLNTEAFF	TGTGCCAGCAGTTATACCGGGACAGGGCTGAACACTGAAGCTTTCTTT
NA	TRBV13	NA	TRBJ2-7	CASSLAGSGATYEQYF	TGTGCCAGCAGCTTAGCGGGTAGCGGCGCCACCTACGAGCAGTACTTC
NA	TRBV7-3	NA	TRBJ1-1	CASSSTGQDTEAFF	TGTGCCAGCAGCTCGACAGGTCAGGACACTGAAGCTTTCTTT
NA	TRBV7-2	NA	TRBJ2-3	CASSRTGTDTQYF	TGTGCCAGCAGCCGCACGGGCACAGATACGCAGTATTTT